The sequence of this TCR beta chain was determined in a study of T cells in Graves' hyperthyroidism and ophthalmopathy. Study-wide results and limits: Blood also held most thyroid clonotypes expanded beyond 0.001. A model of 13 V-J features distinguished ophthalmopathy from stable hyperthyroidism.

Trimming stripped 4 bases from V and 6 bases from J, with 22 bases between. This CDR3 contains 16 residues. Germline V gives CDR1 MNHEY, CDR2 SMNVEV (reference sequence). PBMCs were obtained from roughly 10 ml fresh peripheral blood. Concerning this clonotype itself: Its antigen is unknown.

Template material for amplifying TCR beta CDR3 regions consisted of RNA transcripts. A first-round RT-PCR of the TCR CDR3 used the HTBI primer set. TCRdb reprocessed the multiplex PCR reads via MiXCR and lists one record per CDR3 protein. The sample lists around 600,000 distinct CDR3 sequences; approximately 14% were seen once. The genes are TRBV27 and TRBJ2-7, with D tentatively TRBD2 (7 bases). Sequenced: blood. This clonotype was sampled from a woman under 40 with Graves' hyperthyroidism. The CDR3: CASSWGLGTTLGEQYF. Here the CDR3 DNA reads TGTGCCAGCAGTTGGGGGCTCGGGACTACACTAGGCGAGCAGTACTTC.